This T cell receptor beta chain was identified during a study of sequential checkpoint blockade in melanoma. Assay: immunoSEQ multiplex PCR; the TCRdb copy retains only in-frame clones and omits some. The sample carries about 28,000 clones, approximately 88% recorded once. CDR1 and CDR2 from the germline V gene are LNHNV and YYDKDF (reference sequence). The CDR3 sequence is 19 residues long. Trimming stripped 0 bases from V and 5 bases from J, with 23 bases between. Treatment of the sample: randomized to nivolumab then ipilimumab (arm A) or the reverse (arm B). This sequence joins TRBV15 and TRBJ1-5, with no clear D. The sequencing here drew on CD8+ T cells sorted from blood (inferred from file names), taken from a patient given nivolumab and ipilimumab in sequence. The clonotype comes from a human donor with melanoma. Here the CDR3 DNA reads TGTGCCACCAGCAGAGATTGGCGGGTTGGACGCCGGTGGTATCAGCCCCAGCATTTT. Protein: CATSRDWRVGRRWYQPQHF.